The sequence of this T cell receptor beta chain was determined in a study of cytomegalovirus exposure and HLA in healthy donors. Study background: In an early release, HLA-typed donors contributed approximately 82 million unique TCR sequences. Findings and limits, study-wide: One variant, a missense change in DCLRE1C, was linked in a later analysis to TCR beta V- and J-gene trimming.

A remark on this clone: Antigen unknown.

Germline V CDR1 and CDR2: MGHRA, YSYEKL. With 1 base removed from V and 4 bases from J, the gap between germline ends came to 7 bases. This CDR3 has 13 amino acids. The PCR ran on 60 Vbeta and 13 Jbeta primers. The protocol was immunoSEQ multiplex PCR, while the TCRdb copy is restricted to in-frame clones and leaves out a portion. This sample has about 64,000 clones, with 85% found just once. Sequenced sample: PBMCs. The genes are TRBV4-1 and TRBJ1-1; D gene ambiguous. This TCR came from a female donor in good health and CMV-seronegative. CDR3 region: CASSQGEGTEAFF. In DNA, the CDR3 is TGCGCCAGCAGCCAAGGGGAGGGCACTGAAGCTTTCTTT.